The clone carrying this TCR beta chain appeared a single time. This entry comes from a study of blood T cell repertoires in COVID-19. Per the original methods: Reference gene primer amplification gave estimated nucleated cell counts. Sequencing was performed with immunoSEQ multiplex PCR; in TCRdb, only in-frame clones are kept and a portion is missing. D and trimming come from the DNA, and the V and J calls and clone size come from that table. The sample shows 120,000 to 150,000 clones, around three quarters of them seen only once. There are 16 residues in the CDR3. CDR1 SEHNR and CDR2 FQNEAQ come from the germline V gene (reference sequence). V shed 6 bases and J shed 3 bases, with 20 bases lying between them.

This clonotype originated in a man aged 50-59 years with active or convalescent COVID-19. The V call is TRBV7-9, the J call TRBJ1-2; D is unclear. The sequencing input was peripheral blood. Here the CDR3 reads CASSSTGLGRDYGYTF. As DNA, the CDR3 is TGTGCCAGCAGTTCCACCGGGCTCGGGAGGGACTATGGCTACACCTTC.